This TCR beta chain was identified during a study of somatic mutations in cytotoxic T cells in rheumatoid arthritis. General study points: The study found CD8+ clonality increased with age in rheumatoid arthritis patients, not healthy controls. CD8+ T-cell clonality showed no significant difference between rheumatoid arthritis patients and age-matched healthy controls. Researchers did not know the antigen targets of the expanded CD8+ clones.

Only in-frame clones appear in the TCRdb table, and some are missing; sequencing was by immunoSEQ multiplex PCR. The sample consists of about 13,000 clones, 65% to 85% of them appearing once. This CDR3 is built from 15 residues. Germline V gives CDR1 GTSNPN, CDR2 SVGIG (reference sequence). V gave up 3 bases and J gave up 4 bases; unmatched junction bases: 11. On this clone itself: Its antigen is unknown.

The V and J genes are TRBV30 and TRBJ2-5, with 7 positions matching TRBD1. The receptor comes from an adult with rheumatoid arthritis. Sequenced input: CD8+ T cells sorted from blood. CDR3 DNA sequence: TGTGCCTGGAGAGGCCTAGGGGGCGCGGGAGAGACCCAGTACTTC. Translation gives CAWRGLGGAGETQYF.